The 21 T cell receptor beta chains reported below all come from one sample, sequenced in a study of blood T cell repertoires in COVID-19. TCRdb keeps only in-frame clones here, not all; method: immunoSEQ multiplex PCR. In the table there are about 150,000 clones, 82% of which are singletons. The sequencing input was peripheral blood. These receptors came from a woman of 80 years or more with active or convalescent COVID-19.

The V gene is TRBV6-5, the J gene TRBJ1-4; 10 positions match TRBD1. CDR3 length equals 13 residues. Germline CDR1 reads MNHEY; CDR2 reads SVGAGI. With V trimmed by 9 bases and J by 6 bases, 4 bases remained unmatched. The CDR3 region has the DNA TGTGCCAGTGCCGGGACAGGGGATGAAAAACTGTTTTTT. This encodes CASAGTGDEKLFF.

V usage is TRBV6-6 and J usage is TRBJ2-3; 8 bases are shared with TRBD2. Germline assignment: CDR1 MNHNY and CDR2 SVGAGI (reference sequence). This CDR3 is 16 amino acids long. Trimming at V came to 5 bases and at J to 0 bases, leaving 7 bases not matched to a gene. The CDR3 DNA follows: TGTGCCAGCAGTGGACAGCAGCGGGGGAGCACAGATACGCAGTATTTT. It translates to CASSGQQRGSTDTQYF.

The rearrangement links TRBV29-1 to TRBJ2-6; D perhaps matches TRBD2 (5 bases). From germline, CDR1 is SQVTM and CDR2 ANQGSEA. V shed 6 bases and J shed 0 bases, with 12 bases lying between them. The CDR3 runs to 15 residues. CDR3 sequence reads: CSVGSGDSGANVLTF. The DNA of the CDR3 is TGCAGCGTAGGGAGTGGAGACTCTGGGGCCAACGTCCTGACTTTC.

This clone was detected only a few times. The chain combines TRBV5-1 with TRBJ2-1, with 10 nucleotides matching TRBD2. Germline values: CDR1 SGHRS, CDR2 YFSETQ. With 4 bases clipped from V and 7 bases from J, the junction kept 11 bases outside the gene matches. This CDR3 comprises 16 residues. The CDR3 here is CASSHPSGRAVNEQFF. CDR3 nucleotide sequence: TGCGCCAGCAGCCATCCCAGCGGGAGGGCCGTGAATGAGCAGTTCTTC.

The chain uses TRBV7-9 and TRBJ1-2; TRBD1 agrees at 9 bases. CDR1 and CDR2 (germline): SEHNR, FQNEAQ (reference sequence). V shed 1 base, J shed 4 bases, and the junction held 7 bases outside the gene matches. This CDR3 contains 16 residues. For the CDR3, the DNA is TGTGCCAGCAGCTTAGATAACGACAGGGGGGGCTATGGCTACACCTTC. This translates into CASSLDNDRGGYGYTF.

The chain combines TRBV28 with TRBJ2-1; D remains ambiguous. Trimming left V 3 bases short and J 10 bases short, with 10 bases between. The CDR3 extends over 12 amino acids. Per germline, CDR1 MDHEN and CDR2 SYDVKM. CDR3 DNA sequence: TGTGCCAGCAGTTTCCGTCTCTCGGAGCAGTTCTTC. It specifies CASSFRLSEQFF.

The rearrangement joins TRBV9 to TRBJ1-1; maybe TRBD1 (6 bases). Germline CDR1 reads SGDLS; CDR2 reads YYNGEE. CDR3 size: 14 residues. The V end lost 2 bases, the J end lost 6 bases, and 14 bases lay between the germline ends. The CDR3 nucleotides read TGTGCCAGCAGCGTGGGACACTGGGTGCCTGAAGCTTTCTTT. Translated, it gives CASSVGHWVPEAFF. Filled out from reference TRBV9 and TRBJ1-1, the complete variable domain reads DSGVTQTPKHLITATGQRVTLRCSPRSGDLSVYWYQQSLDQGLQFLIQYYNGEERAKGNILERFSAQQFPDLHSELNLSSLELGDSALYFCASSVGHWVPEAFFGQGTRLTVV.

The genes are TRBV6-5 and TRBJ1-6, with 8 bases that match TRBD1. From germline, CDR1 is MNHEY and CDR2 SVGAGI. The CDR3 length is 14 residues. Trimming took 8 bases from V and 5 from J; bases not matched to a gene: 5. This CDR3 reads CASVPGQDNSPLHF. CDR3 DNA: TGTGCCAGCGTGCCGGGACAGGATAATTCACCCCTCCACTTT.

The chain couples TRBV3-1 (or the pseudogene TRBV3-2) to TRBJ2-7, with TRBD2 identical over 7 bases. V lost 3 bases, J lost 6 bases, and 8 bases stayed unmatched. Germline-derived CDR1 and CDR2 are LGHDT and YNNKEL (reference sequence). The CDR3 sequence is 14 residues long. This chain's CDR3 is CASSHDGRSREQYF. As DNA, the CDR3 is TGTGCCAGCAGCCACGACGGGAGGTCGCGCGAGCAGTACTTC.

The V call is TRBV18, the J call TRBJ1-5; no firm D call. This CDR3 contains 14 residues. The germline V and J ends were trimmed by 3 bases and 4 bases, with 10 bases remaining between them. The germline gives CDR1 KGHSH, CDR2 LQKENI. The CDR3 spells CASSPTNRNQPQHF. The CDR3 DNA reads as TGTGCCAGCTCACCGACAAACCGTAATCAGCCCCAGCATTTT.

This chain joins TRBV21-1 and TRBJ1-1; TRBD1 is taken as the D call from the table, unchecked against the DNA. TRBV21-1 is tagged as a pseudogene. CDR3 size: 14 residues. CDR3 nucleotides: TGTGCCAGCAGCCGCACTCAGGGGGCAGGTGAAGCTTTCTTT. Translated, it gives CASSRTQGAGEAFF.

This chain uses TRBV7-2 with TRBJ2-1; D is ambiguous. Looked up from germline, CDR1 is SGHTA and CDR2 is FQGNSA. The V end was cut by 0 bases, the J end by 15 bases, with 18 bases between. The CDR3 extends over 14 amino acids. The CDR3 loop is CASSLANSQTVPFF. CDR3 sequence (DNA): TGTGCCAGCAGCTTAGCGAACAGCCAGACGGTTCCGTTCTTC.

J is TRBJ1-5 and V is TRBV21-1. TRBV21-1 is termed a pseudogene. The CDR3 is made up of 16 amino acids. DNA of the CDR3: TGTGCCAGCAGCCTCGGGAGGAGACAGAGCAATCAGCCCCAGCATTTT. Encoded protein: CASSLGRRQSNQPQHF.

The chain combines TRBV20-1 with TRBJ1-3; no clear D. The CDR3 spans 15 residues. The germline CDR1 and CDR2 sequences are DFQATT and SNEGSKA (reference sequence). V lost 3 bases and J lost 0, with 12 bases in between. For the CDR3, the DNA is TGCAGTGCTAGTTATCAGTTTCTCTCTGGAAACACCATATATTTT. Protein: CSASYQFLSGNTIYF.

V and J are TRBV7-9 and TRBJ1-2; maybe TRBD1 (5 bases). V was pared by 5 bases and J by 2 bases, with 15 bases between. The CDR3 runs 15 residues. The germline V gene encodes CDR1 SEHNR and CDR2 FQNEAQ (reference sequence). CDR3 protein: CASSLLSGGNYGYTF. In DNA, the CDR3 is TGTGCCAGCAGCCTCTTATCGGGGGGAAACTATGGCTACACCTTC.

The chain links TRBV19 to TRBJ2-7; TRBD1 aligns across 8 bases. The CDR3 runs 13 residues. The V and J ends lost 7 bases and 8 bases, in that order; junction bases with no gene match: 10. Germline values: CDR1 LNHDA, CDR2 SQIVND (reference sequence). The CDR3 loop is CASTFPTGEKQYF. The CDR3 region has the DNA TGTGCCAGTACCTTCCCGACAGGGGAAAAGCAGTACTTC.

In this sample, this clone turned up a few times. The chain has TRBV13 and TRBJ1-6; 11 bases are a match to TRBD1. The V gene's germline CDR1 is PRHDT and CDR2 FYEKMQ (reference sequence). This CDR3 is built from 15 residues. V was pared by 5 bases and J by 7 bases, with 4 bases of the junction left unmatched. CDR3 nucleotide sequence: TGTGCCAGCAGCGTCGGGACAGGGGGGAATTCACCCCTCCACTTT. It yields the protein CASSVGTGGNSPLHF.

CDR3: CASSLERTGDEQFF. DNA for the CDR3: TGCGCCAGCAGCTTGGAAAGGACAGGGGATGAGCAGTTCTTC. The chain links TRBV5-1 to TRBJ2-1; 9 bases are shared with TRBD1. Germline lookup yields CDR1 SGHRS and CDR2 YFSETQ. The CDR3 sequence is 14 residues long. Trimming removed 0 bases from V and 8 bases from J; junction bases left unmatched: 3. Full variable domain (remainder filled in from reference TRBV5-1 and TRBJ2-1): KAGVTQTPRYLIKTRGQQVTLSCSPISGHRSVSWYQQTPGQGLQFLFEYFSETQRNKGNFPGRFSGRQFSNSRSEMNVSTLELGDSALYLCASSLERTGDEQFFGPGTRLTVL.

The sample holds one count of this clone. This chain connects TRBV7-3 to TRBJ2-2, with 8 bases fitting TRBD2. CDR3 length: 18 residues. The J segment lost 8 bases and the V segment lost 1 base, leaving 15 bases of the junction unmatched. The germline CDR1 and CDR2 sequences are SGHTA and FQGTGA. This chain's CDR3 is CASSLIPAAGGSDGELFF. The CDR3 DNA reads TGTGCCAGCAGCTTAATACCCGCGGCGGGAGGAAGCGATGGGGAGCTGTTTTTT.

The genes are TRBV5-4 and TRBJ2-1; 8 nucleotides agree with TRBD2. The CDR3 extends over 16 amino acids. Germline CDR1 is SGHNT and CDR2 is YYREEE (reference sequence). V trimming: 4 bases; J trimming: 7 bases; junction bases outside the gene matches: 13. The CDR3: CASSIPGTPGGNEQFF. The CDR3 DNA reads TGTGCCAGCAGCATACCCGGGACTCCGGGAGGGAATGAGCAGTTCTTC. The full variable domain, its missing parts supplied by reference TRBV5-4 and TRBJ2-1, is ETGVTQSPTHLIKTRGQQVTLRCSSQSGHNTVSWYQQALGQGPQFIFQYYREEENGRGNFPPRFSGLQFPNYSSELNVNALELDDSALYLCASSIPGTPGGNEQFFGPGTRLTVL.

In DNA, the CDR3 is TGTGCCAGCAGGCCCCGTCCTACAGGGAGGGGTGTAGACTATGGCTACACCTTC. Residues: CASRPRPTGRGVDYGYTF. This sequence joins TRBV14 and TRBJ1-2, with D maybe TRBD1 (6 bases). Germline V gene sequence: CDR1 SGHDN, CDR2 FVKESK. The CDR3 extends over 18 amino acids. The V end was cut by 6 bases, the J end by 3 bases, with 26 bases between.